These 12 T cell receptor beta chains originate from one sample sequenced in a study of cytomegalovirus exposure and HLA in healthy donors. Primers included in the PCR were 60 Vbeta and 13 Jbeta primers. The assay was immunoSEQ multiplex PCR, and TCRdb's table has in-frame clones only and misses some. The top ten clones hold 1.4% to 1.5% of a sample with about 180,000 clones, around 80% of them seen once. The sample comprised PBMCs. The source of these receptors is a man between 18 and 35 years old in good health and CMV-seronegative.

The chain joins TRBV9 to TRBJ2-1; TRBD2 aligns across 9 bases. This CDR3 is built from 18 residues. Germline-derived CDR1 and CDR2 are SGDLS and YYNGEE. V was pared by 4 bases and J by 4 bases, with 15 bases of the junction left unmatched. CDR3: CASSFPRRGGGFYNEQFF. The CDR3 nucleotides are TGTGCCAGCAGCTTCCCCAGGCGGGGGGGCGGTTTTTACAATGAGCAGTTCTTC.

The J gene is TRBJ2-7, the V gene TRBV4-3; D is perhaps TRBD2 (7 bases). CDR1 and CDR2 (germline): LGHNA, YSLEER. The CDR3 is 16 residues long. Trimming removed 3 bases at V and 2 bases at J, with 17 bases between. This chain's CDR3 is CASSHISGEGTYEQYF. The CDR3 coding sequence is TGCGCCAGCAGCCACATATCAGGGGAGGGAACCTACGAGCAGTACTTC.

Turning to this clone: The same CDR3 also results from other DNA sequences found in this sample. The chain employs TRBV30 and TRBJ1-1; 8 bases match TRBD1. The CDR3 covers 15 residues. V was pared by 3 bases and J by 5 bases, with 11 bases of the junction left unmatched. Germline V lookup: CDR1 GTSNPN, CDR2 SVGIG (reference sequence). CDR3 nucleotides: TGTGCCTGGAGGGCCCCGGACAGGGCGAATACTGAAGCTTTCTTT. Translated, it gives CAWRAPDRANTEAFF.

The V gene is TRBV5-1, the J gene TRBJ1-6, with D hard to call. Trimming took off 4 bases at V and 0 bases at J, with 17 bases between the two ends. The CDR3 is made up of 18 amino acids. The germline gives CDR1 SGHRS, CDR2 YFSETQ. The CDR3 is CASSRTSITSSYNSPLHF. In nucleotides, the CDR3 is TGCGCCAGCAGCCGAACCTCCATTACCAGCTCCTATAATTCACCCCTCCACTTT.

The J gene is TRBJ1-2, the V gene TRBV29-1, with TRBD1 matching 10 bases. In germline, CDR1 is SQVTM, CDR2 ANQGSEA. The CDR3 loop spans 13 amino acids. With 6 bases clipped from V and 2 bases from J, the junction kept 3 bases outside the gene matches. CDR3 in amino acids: CSVLDRGNYGYTF. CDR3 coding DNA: TGCAGCGTCTTGGACAGGGGGAACTATGGCTACACCTTC.

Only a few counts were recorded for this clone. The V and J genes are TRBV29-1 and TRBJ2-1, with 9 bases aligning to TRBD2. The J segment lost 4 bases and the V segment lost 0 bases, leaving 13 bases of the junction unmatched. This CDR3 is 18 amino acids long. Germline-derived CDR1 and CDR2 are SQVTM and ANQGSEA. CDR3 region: CSVEDLGGGAPGYNEQFF. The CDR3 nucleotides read TGCAGCGTTGAAGATCTGGGCGGGGGGGCCCCGGGATACAATGAGCAGTTCTTC.

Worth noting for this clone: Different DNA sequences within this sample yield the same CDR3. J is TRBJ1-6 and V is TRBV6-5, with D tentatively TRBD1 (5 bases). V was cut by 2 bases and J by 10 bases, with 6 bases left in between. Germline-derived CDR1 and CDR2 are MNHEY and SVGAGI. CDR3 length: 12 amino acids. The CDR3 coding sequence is TGTGCCAGCAGTTACGGGGGGTCACCCCTCCACTTT. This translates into CASSYGGSPLHF.

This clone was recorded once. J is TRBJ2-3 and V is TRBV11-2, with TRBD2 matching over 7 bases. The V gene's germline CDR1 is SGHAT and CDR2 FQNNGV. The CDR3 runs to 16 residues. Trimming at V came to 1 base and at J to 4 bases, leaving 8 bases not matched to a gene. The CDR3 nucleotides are TGTGCCAGCAGCTTAGCTCGGGGGAGGGATGCAGATACGCAGTATTTT. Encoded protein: CASSLARGRDADTQYF.

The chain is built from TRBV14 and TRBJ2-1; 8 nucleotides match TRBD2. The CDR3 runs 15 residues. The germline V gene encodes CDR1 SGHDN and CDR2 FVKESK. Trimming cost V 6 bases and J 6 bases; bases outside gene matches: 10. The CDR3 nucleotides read TGTGCCAGCAGAGTTACCGGGGGGGCCAGCAATGAGCAGTTCTTC. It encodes CASRVTGGASNEQFF.

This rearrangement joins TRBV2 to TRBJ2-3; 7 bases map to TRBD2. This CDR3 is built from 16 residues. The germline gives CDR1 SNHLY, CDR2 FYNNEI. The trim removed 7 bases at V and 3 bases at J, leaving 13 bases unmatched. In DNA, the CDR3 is TGTGCCAGCACATGGGACCCGACTAGCTCGACAGATACGCAGTATTTT. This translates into CASTWDPTSSTDTQYF.

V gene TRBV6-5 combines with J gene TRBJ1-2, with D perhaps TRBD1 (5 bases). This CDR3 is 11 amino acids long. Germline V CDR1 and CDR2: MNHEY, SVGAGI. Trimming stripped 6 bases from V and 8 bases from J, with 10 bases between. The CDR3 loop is CASREGQGYTF. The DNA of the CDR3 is TGTGCCAGCAGGGAGGGGCAGGGCTACACCTTC.

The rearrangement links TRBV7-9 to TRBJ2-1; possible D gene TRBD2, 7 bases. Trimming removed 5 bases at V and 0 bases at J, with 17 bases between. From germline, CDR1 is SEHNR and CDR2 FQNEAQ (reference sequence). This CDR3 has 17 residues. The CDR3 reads CASSQWDGGPSYNEQFF. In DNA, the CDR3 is TGTGCCAGCAGCCAGTGGGACGGGGGGCCCTCCTACAATGAGCAGTTCTTC.